This TCR beta chain was captured in a study of cytomegalovirus exposure and HLA in healthy donors. A multiplex PCR was run with 60 Vbeta primers and 13 Jbeta primers. Measured with immunoSEQ multiplex PCR; TCRdb has only the in-frame clones, and not every one. The data contain 150,000 or so clones, approximately 80% of them singletons. On this clone itself: What it binds is not known.

Study-wide findings and caveats: In an earlier analysis, productive rearrangement rates for most beta V segments clustered near 87% or 30%.

Germline assignment: CDR1 SGDLS and CDR2 YYNGEE. The CDR3 is made up of 12 amino acids. The ends were cut back, 4 bases at V and 0 bases at J, with 4 bases in the middle. The TCR sequence derives from a man aged 25 to 45 in good health and CMV-seropositive. The sample consisted of PBMCs. The V and J genes are TRBV9 and TRBJ1-1; no firm D call. DNA for the CDR3: TGTGCCAGCAGCCCCGTGAACACTGAAGCTTTCTTT. It yields the protein CASSPVNTEAFF.